This TCR beta chain derives from a study of post-analysis software for immune sequencing data (dated by TCRdb to about 2015). With respect to the entire study: The recorded disease courses included relapsing-remitting, secondary progressive and progressive-relapsing multiple sclerosis, and some patients had no subtype annotation. A subset of samples was prepared in parallel using single-end sample barcoding, then pooled and co-amplified after Illumina adapter ligation. The multiple sclerosis patient repertoires were compared with approximately 11 previously published healthy control repertoires from donors aged 6 to 25 years.

On the study overall, not on this receptor specifically: When samples were clustered directly using the F measure, samples prepared in the same batch co-clustered strongly, which prompted a batch-effect correction. Patients showed significantly higher frequencies than controls for a handful of TRBV segments, among them TRBV5-6, TRBV5-1 and TRBV20-1. Normalized Chao1 diversity was significantly lower in multiple sclerosis patients than controls, suggesting substantial peripheral T-cell clonal expansion. The control group was slightly older than the multiple sclerosis patient group.

Library creation used PCR. The reads were generated on an Illumina HiSeq 2500. Unique molecular identifiers were incorporated into TCR beta cDNA libraries to reduce PCR and sequencing biases. Approximately 500,000 cDNA molecules were obtained for every 1 to 10 million input T cells, so each molecule roughly corresponded to one T cell. The same protocol used for the earlier healthy control dataset was applied to prepare and sequence the patient libraries. Samples belonging to the same batch were prepared together, multiplexed and sequenced on a shared HiSeq lane. The authors' pipeline ran thus. Raw barcoded reads were processed with MIGEC, discarding single-read molecular identifier groups before consensus assembly and CDR3 extraction. VDJtools was used for post-analysis of the clonotype tables, and diversity was normalized by down-sampling every dataset to the size of the smallest sample. In repertoire overlap clustering, CDR3 amino acid sequences, but not nucleotide sequences, were matched to correct batch-related cross-sample contamination. TCRdb trimmed the raw reads at Q25, called clones with MiXCR and kept productive beta chains. Under each unique CDR3 protein, matching rows form one entry showing the most common genes and DNA. The V and J calls reflect TCRdb's pipeline rather than the authors' work. This sample is represented by more than 450,000 distinct CDR3 sequences; around 44% of them were singletons. About 1.5% of the sample is taken by the ten largest.

Notes on this clonotype: The target of this receptor is not known. No much larger clonotype is one base removed from it; base qualities were not supplied.

Trimming at the junction amounts to 3 bases on V and 3 bases on J, and the germline ends lie 21 bases apart. Including the terminal cysteine and phenylalanine, the CDR3 comprises 16 residues. The CDR3 DNA has 48 bases and is translated from base 1. CDR1 GTSNPN and CDR2 SVGIG were looked up in the germline V gene (reference sequence). To demonstrate the VDJtools post-analysis software, TCR beta repertoires were profiled from the peripheral blood of more than 10 young patients with multiple sclerosis. Multiple sclerosis patients were children and adolescents aged 6 to 15 years. This receptor was identified in a girl aged 5-17 years with multiple sclerosis. The sequenced sample was blood. Rearrangement joined TRBV30 to TRBJ2-7; a weak D assignment points to TRBD2 (6 bases agree). The CDR3 reads as follows: CAWSAGAGIGDYEQYF. The sequence in DNA is TGTGCCTGGAGCGCTGGGGCGGGAATCGGGGACTACGAGCAGTACTTC.